This TCR beta chain was obtained from a study of T cell clones after liver transplantation. Study-wide background: TCRbeta sequencing after a pre-transplant mixed lymphocyte reaction identified graft-donor-reactive clones, later tracked in post-transplant blood. Pre-transplant mixed lymphocyte reactions yielded third-party-reactive TCRbeta sequences as comparators for graft-donor-reactive sequences.

Germline-derived CDR1 and CDR2 are SGHAT and FQNNGV. This CDR3 has 17 residues. V was pared by 3 bases and J by 3 bases, with 20 bases between. Assay: immunoSEQ multiplex PCR; the TCRdb copy retains only in-frame clones and omits some. The table includes tens of thousands of clones, 60% to 80% detected once. Study-wide results and limits: Graft donor-reactive T cells may have migrated into the graft rather than being deleted. Low donor cell numbers restricted donor-reactive repertoire measurement in a couple of subjects.

Points on this clone: Its antigen is currently unknown.

Sample: CD4+ T cells from blood, taken at the 22-month timepoint. The chain employs TRBV11-2 and TRBJ2-5, with D perhaps matching TRBD1 or TRBD2 (5 bases each). This sequence originates from a human patient who received a liver transplant. Some T cells could come from the graft donor. The CDR3 protein is CASSLKINRDVEETQYF. DNA for the CDR3: TGTGCCAGCAGCTTGAAGATTAACCGGGACGTCGAAGAGACCCAGTACTTC.